This is a list of T cell receptor beta chains from one sample in a study of T cells after yellow fever vaccination. TCRdb fed the 5' RACE reads into MiXCR, producing one record per CDR3 protein. The sample yields some 300,000 distinct CDR3 sequences, about 10% seen once. This specimen was CD4+ T cells sorted from PBMCs, taken 5 days after the yellow fever booster vaccination. The receptors stem from a man between 18 and 35 years old who received the YFV17D yellow fever vaccine. CDR3s include the opening cysteine and the closing phenylalanine or tryptophan. The order of the fields is clone size, D gene, CDR3 length, J gene, V gene, CDR3 DNA, CDR3 protein. A D gene is named only where the DNA matches it firmly. The listing skips clone size in some rows; elsewhere it reads once, few, many or a size class.

>NA|NA|16|TRBJ2-1|TRBV4-3
TGCGCCAGCAGCCAAGGGAGGGGGTACTCCTACAATGAGCAGTTCTTC
CASSQGRGYSYNEQFF
>many|NA|13|TRBJ2-1|TRBV4-3
TGCGCCAGCAGCCAAGAACTAGTCAATGAGCAGTTCTTC
CASSQELVNEQFF
>NA|NA|13|TRBJ1-6|TRBV6-5
TGTGCCAGCAGGCTCGGAGGGTCTACACCCCTCCACTTT
CASRLGGSTPLHF
>many|NA|10|TRBJ1-1|TRBV20-1
TGCAGTGCTATCAGGACTGAAGCTTTCTTT
CSAIRTEAFF
>many|TRBD1|15|TRBJ1-6|TRBV20-1
TGCAGTGCTGCCCGCTCAACAGGGGAAGTGGCACCCCTCCACTTT
CSAARSTGEVAPLHF
>many|TRBD2|15|TRBJ2-3|TRBV6-2/TRBV6-3
TGTGCCAGCAGTTACTCCAGCGGGATCGCGGATACGCAGTATTTT
CASSYSSGIADTQYF
>many|TRBD2|20|TRBJ2-7|TRBV7-2
TGTGCCAGCAGCCGCCAAATCGGTGGACTAGCGGGCTCGAGCTCCTACGAGCAGTACTTC
CASSRQIGGLAGSSSYEQYF
>NA|NA|15|TRBJ2-5|TRBV12-3/TRBV12-4
TGTGCCAGCAGTAGCCCCTCTTGGTGGCAAGAGACCCAGTACTTC
CASSSPSWWQETQYF
>many|TRBD1|14|TRBJ1-1|TRBV3-1
TGTGCCAGCAGCCAGGGACAGGGGTATACTGAAGCTTTCTTT
CASSQGQGYTEAFF
>NA|NA|12|TRBJ2-1|TRBV7-2
TGTGCCAGCAGCTTCCTTGTGGGAGAGCAGTTCTTC
CASSFLVGEQFF
>few|NA|13|TRBJ2-7|TRBV7-6
TGTGCCAGCAGCTTGACTAAAGCCCACGAGCAGTACTTC
CASSLTKAHEQYF
>NA|TRBD2|15|TRBJ2-7|TRBV19
TGTGCCAGTATGAAGCAGGCGGGGGGGGCGGAAGAGCAGTACTTC
CASMKQAGGAEEQYF
>few|TRBD2|15|TRBJ2-7|TRBV5-1
TGCGCCAGCAGCCTCCGACTAGCGGGGCTCTACGAGCAGTACTTC
CASSLRLAGLYEQYF
>many|NA|15|TRBJ1-6|TRBV4-3
TGCGCCAGCAGCCAAGACATAGGTCCCAATTCACCCCTCCACTTT
CASSQDIGPNSPLHF
>few|NA|14|TRBJ1-4|TRBV14
TGTGCCAGCGCGCCCCCAGGGCGGAATGAAAAACTGTTTTTT
CASAPPGRNEKLFF
>few|TRBD1|13|TRBJ1-2|TRBV4-3
TGCGCCAGCAGCCAAGTACAGGGGGAAGGCTACACCTTC
CASSQVQGEGYTF
>NA|TRBD1|13|TRBJ2-7|TRBV20-1
TGCAGTGCAGTGACAGGGGAGGCCTACGAGCAGTACTTC
CSAVTGEAYEQYF
>many|NA|14|TRBJ2-6|TRBV5-6
TGTGCCAGCAGCTGGGGCTCTGGGGCCAACGTCCTGACTTTC
CASSWGSGANVLTF
>NA|NA|15|TRBJ2-2|TRBV5-4
TGTGCCAGCAGCTCCGAAGCCGCGAACACCGGGGAGCTGTTTTTT
CASSSEAANTGELFF
>NA|TRBD1|15|TRBJ2-2|TRBV12-3/TRBV12-4
TGTGCCAGCAGTAGGGGACAGGGGGCCACCGGGGAGCTGTTTTTT
CASSRGQGATGELFF
>few|NA|16|TRBJ2-2|TRBV7-2
TGTGCCAGCAGCTTAGGCCCCCCAAGGAACACCGGGGAGCTGTTTTTT
CASSLGPPRNTGELFF
>many|NA|13|TRBJ2-6|TRBV10-3
TGTGCCATCAGACGACCTGGGGCCAACGTCCTGACTTTC
CAIRRPGANVLTF
>NA|TRBD2|15|TRBJ2-5|TRBV28
TGTGCCAGCAGTTTAGGATACGCGGGGGAAGAGACCCAGTACTTC
CASSLGYAGEETQYF
>few|NA|15|TRBJ2-4|TRBV14
TGTGCCAGCAGCCTGAGGGGAGTAGCCAAAAACATTCAGTACTTC
CASSLRGVAKNIQYF
>NA|NA|15|TRBJ2-2|TRBV6-2/TRBV6-3
TGTGCCAGCAAAAACCCGACAGGGAACACCGGGGAGCTGTTTTTT
CASKNPTGNTGELFF
>NA|NA|14|TRBJ1-6|TRBV2
TGTGCCAGCGGGGGCCAGGATTATAATTCACCCCTCCACTTT
CASGGQDYNSPLHF
>few|NA|14|TRBJ2-5|TRBV5-1
TGCGCCAGCAGCTTGGACACCCTAAGGGAGACCCAGTACTTC
CASSLDTLRETQYF
>NA|TRBD1|14|TRBJ1-2|TRBV6-5
TGTGCCAGCAGGTCCGGGACAGAGACCTATGGCTACACCTTC
CASRSGTETYGYTF
>many|NA|14|TRBJ2-1|TRBV29-1
TGCAGCGTTGCTGAAGGGTGGGCGGCTGGAGAGCAGTTCTTC
CSVAEGWAAGEQFF
>NA|NA|14|TRBJ2-3|TRBV20-1
TGCAGTGCTAGTGTAATATGGAGCACAGATACGCAGTATTTT
CSASVIWSTDTQYF
>few|NA|14|TRBJ1-4|TRBV6-5
TGTGCCAGCAGTTACTCACGAGGGAGGGAAAAACTGTTTTTT
CASSYSRGREKLFF
>NA|NA|11|TRBJ1-2|TRBV2
TGTGCCAGCAGATCTTCGGTCTCTGCCCACTTC
CASRSSVSAHF
>NA|TRBD1|16|TRBJ1-5|TRBV6-1
TGTGCCAGCAGTGGGCCCAGGGGGCTTAGCAATCAGCCCCAGCATTTT
CASSGPRGLSNQPQHF
>many|NA|14|TRBJ2-1|TRBV24-1
TGTGCCACCAGTGGGCAGGGGGGCCGGTATGAGCAGTTCTTC
CATSGQGGRYEQFF
>NA|TRBD1|16|TRBJ2-2|TRBV18
TGTGCCAGCTCACTGGGACAGCCAACGAACACCGGGGAGCTGTTTTTT
CASSLGQPTNTGELFF
>few|NA|14|TRBJ1-3|TRBV14
TGTGCCAGCAGCCGACCATACTCTGGAAACACCATATATTTT
CASSRPYSGNTIYF
>NA|NA|16|TRBJ2-6|TRBV7-2
TGTGCCAGCATCCTCGTCCCCGGTGCCGGGGCCAACGTCCTGACTTTC
CASILVPGAGANVLTF
>NA|TRBD1|13|TRBJ1-2|TRBV19
TGTGCCAGTAGGACATTCGACAGGGATGGCTACACCTTC
CASRTFDRDGYTF
>few|TRBD2|14|TRBJ2-1|TRBV7-9
TGTGCCAGCAGCCCATGGGACTACGCCGGGGAGCAGTTCTTC
CASSPWDYAGEQFF
>many|NA|16|TRBJ1-4|TRBV30
TGTGCCTGGAGTTCGGGTCGGGCAGGGCCTAATGAAAAACTGTTTTTT
CAWSSGRAGPNEKLFF
>few|TRBD2|15|TRBJ2-3|TRBV20-1
TGCAGTGCTGCCCCGAGCGGGGGGGCAGGAGATACGCAGTATTTT
CSAAPSGGAGDTQYF
>few|NA|13|TRBJ2-3|TRBV6-1
TGTGCCAGCAGTGGGACTAGGGGGCTAGGGCAGTATTTT
CASSGTRGLGQYF
>NA|TRBD2|16|TRBJ2-7|TRBV20-1
TGCAGTGGTATAGTTGGTCGCGGGGGGCCACCCTACGAGCAGTACTTC
CSGIVGRGGPPYEQYF
>many|NA|12|TRBJ1-3|TRBV5-1
TGCGCCAGCAGCTTGGAAGGAAACACCATATATTTT
CASSLEGNTIYF
>NA|TRBD1|15|TRBJ2-3|TRBV24-1
TGTGCCACCAGTGATAGCAGGGGGACCGCAGATACGCAGTATTTT
CATSDSRGTADTQYF
>NA|TRBD1|16|TRBJ2-7|TRBV20-1
TGCAGTGCTAGAGATGAGGTGGACAGGGGCACCTACGAGCAGTACTTC
CSARDEVDRGTYEQYF
>NA|TRBD2|14|TRBJ2-3|TRBV20-1
TGCAGTGCCGTATTAGCGGGGGGGACAGATACGCAGTATTTT
CSAVLAGGTDTQYF
>NA|NA|11|TRBJ2-3|TRBV24-1
TGTGCCACCAGTGCGTCGGATACGCAGTATTTT
CATSASDTQYF
>many|TRBD2|16|TRBJ2-2|TRBV4-1
TGCGCCAGCAGCCAGCCCGGGAGGAGTAACACCGGGGAGCTGTTTTTT
CASSQPGRSNTGELFF